Below, 30 T cell receptor beta chains from the same sample are listed, as sequenced in a study of beta chain features in type 1 diabetes (dated by TCRdb to about 2018). The library was generated by the immunoSEQ multiplex PCR assay. The High Capacity cDNA Reverse Transcription Kit was used to reverse transcribe all of the isolated RNA, meaning that expressed TCRB transcripts were what got sequenced. This immuneACCESS table, as held by TCRdb, lists in-frame sequences with V and J called but not all clones. Of the missing ones, under half trace to an unresolved V gene in checked studies; the others have no known cause. The sample table contains 130,000 or so clones; only one count was recorded for roughly 9.3% of them. The ten largest clones add up to 0.55% to 0.65% of the sample. Material for sequencing was central memory CD4+ T cells from blood. These TCRs come from a middle-aged woman in good health.

The chain carries TRBV6-6 and TRBJ2-1, with no clear D. The CDR3 loop spans 15 amino acids. The V and J ends lost 10 bases and 5 bases respectively, with 21 bases between them. Germline CDR1 and CDR2: MNHNY and SVGAGI (reference sequence). The CDR3 DNA sequence: TGTGCCATCAGCCATCAGAACCAGAACGACAATGAGCAGTTCTTC. Its protein product is CAISHQNQNDNEQFF.

There are a few counts of this clone. The V and J genes are TRBV19 and TRBJ1-2, with D possibly TRBD1 on 6 matching bases. Germline V CDR1 and CDR2: LNHDA, SQIVND (reference sequence). Trimming left V 5 bases short and J 7 bases short, with 14 bases between. This CDR3 region has 13 residues. CDR3 DNA sequence: TGTGCCAGTAGTCTCGGGGGGCAGCGTGGCTACACCTTC. Protein product: CASSLGGQRGYTF.

This clone was found a few times. V and J are TRBV29-1 and TRBJ2-2, with D tentatively TRBD2 (7 bases). In germline, CDR1 is SQVTM, CDR2 ANQGSEA. This CDR3 has 12 amino acids. The CDR3 DNA reads TGCGGAGGGGGGGGAGGAAACGGGGAGCTGTTTTTT. Protein product: CGGGGGNGELFF.

This clone was found a few times. The rearrangement joins TRBV5-1 to TRBJ2-7, with 10 bases matching TRBD2. The V segment lost 0 bases and the J segment 5 bases; nucleotides outside the gene matches: 8. The germline V gene has CDR1 SGHRS and CDR2 YFSETQ. The CDR3 has 16 residues. CDR3 sequence: CASSLGAGTSVHEQYF. For the CDR3, the DNA is TGCGCCAGCAGCTTGGGGGCCGGGACTAGCGTCCACGAGCAGTACTTC.

In its sample, this clone was seen a few times. V gene TRBV9 combines with J gene TRBJ2-7; D possibly corresponds to TRBD2 (7 bases). Germline V lookup: CDR1 SGDLS, CDR2 YYNGEE. V lost 0 bases to trimming and J lost 4 bases, with 14 bases between them. The CDR3 has 15 residues. This CDR3 is CASSVGGRGGYEQYF. The CDR3 coding sequence is TGTGCCAGCAGCGTAGGGGGCAGGGGAGGGTACGAGCAGTACTTC.

The chain carries TRBV27 and TRBJ1-1; 7 bases are a match to TRBD1. The germline gives CDR1 MNHEY, CDR2 SMNVEV (reference sequence). The V and J ends lost 5 bases and 0 bases, in that order; junction bases with no gene match: 6. The CDR3 is made up of 15 amino acids. CDR3 coding DNA: TGTGCCAGCAGTGCCCGACAGGGAGTGAACACTGAAGCTTTCTTT. Translated: CASSARQGVNTEAFF.

This clone came up many times. The J gene is TRBJ2-3, the V gene TRBV20-1, with D perhaps TRBD1 (5 bases). This CDR3 is 11 amino acids long. Germline-derived CDR1 and CDR2 are DFQATT and SNEGSKA (reference sequence). V was clipped by 6 bases and J by 5 bases, with 9 bases between them. This chain's CDR3 is CSAGQGDTQYF. The CDR3 DNA is TGCAGTGCAGGCCAGGGAGATACGCAGTATTTT.

This rearrangement joins TRBV6-4 to TRBJ2-3, with D maybe TRBD1 (5 bases). There are 13 residues in the CDR3. The germline V and J ends were trimmed by 3 bases and 4 bases, with 8 bases remaining between them. CDR1 is MRHNA, CDR2 SNTAGT, per germline. The CDR3 region is CASSERGADTQYF. The CDR3 DNA reads as TGTGCCAGCAGTGAAAGGGGCGCAGATACGCAGTATTTT.

This clone has only a few counts. The genes are TRBV19 and TRBJ2-7; D is possibly TRBD1 (5 bases). The CDR3 sequence is 14 residues long. V dropped 5 bases and J dropped 4 bases, with 15 bases sitting between them. The germline gives CDR1 LNHDA, CDR2 SQIVND (reference sequence). The CDR3 DNA is TGTGCCAGTAGTGAAATCAGGGCATCTTACGAGCAGTACTTC. Protein product: CASSEIRASYEQYF.

J is TRBJ2-4 and V is TRBV23-1; 7 nucleotides agree with TRBD2. TRBV23-1 is designated an ORF whose function remains uncertain. The CDR3 consists of 17 residues. Unmatched junction bases numbered 11, after V lost 5 bases and J lost 1 base. CDR3 in DNA: TGCGCCAGCAGTTGGGGAGGGGCTGGGAGTGCCAAAAACATTCAGTACTTC. Its protein is CASSWGGAGSAKNIQYF.

Of note for this clone: The same CDR3 arises from other DNA sequences in this sample as well. The chain recombines TRBV29-1 with TRBJ1-2; 9 positions match TRBD1. The V gene end was trimmed by 6 bases and the J gene end by 4 bases; junction bases not matched to a gene: 3. The CDR3 contains 12 residues. Germline-derived CDR1 and CDR2 are SQVTM and ANQGSEA. Here the CDR3 reads CSVADRGYGYTF. DNA for the CDR3: TGCAGCGTCGCGGACAGGGGCTATGGCTACACCTTC.

This clone was detected a few times. J is TRBJ2-2 and V is TRBV5-6; 10 nucleotides align to TRBD2. This CDR3 region has 16 residues. Germline CDR1 SGHDT, CDR2 YYEEEE. The trim removed 0 bases at V and 9 bases at J, leaving 8 bases unmatched. CDR3 bases: TGTGCCAGCAGCTTGGACGAAGCGGGGGGGCACCGGGAGCTGTTTTTT. Protein: CASSLDEAGGHRELFF.

This clone was observed a few times. The chain's CDR3 is CASDSLGVRAFF. CDR3 nucleotides: TGTGCCAGCGACAGTCTGGGCGTGCGGGCTTTCTTT. The V call is TRBV19, the J call TRBJ1-1; possibly TRBD1 for D (5 bases). This CDR3 is 12 amino acids long. Trimming stripped 9 bases from V and 11 bases from J, with 19 bases between. Germline loops: CDR1 LNHDA, CDR2 SQIVND (reference sequence).

The chain employs TRBV7-2 and TRBJ1-5; 8 bases are a match to TRBD1. The J segment lost 7 bases and the V segment lost 4 bases, leaving 3 bases of the junction unmatched. The CDR3 has 13 residues. The germline V gene encodes CDR1 SGHTA and CDR2 FQGNSA. Here the CDR3 DNA reads TGTGCCAGCAGCTACGACAGGGGCCAGCCCCAGCATTTT. Its translation: CASSYDRGQPQHF.

Ten or more counts support this clone. The chain combines TRBV2 with TRBJ2-5; D call uncertain. Germline CDR1 SNHLY, CDR2 FYNNEI. With 6 bases removed from V and 7 bases from J, the gap between germline ends came to 9 bases. The CDR3 extends over 11 amino acids. The CDR3 coding sequence is TGTGCCAGCAGGAGAGTTGGGACCCAGTACTTC. Translated: CASRRVGTQYF.

Ten or more counts support this clone. The CDR3 loop is CASSDESRQETQYF. CDR3 coding DNA: TGTGCCAGCAGTGATGAGAGCAGGCAAGAGACCCAGTACTTC. The chain is built from TRBV6-1 and TRBJ2-5; D is undetermined. The CDR3 length is 14 residues. Germline V lookup: CDR1 MNHNS, CDR2 SASEGT. The V end was cut by 3 bases, the J end by 2 bases, with 10 bases between.

This clone was picked up a small number of times. The chain is built from TRBV9 and TRBJ2-7; a weak D match, TRBD1 (6 bases). V gave up 1 base and J gave up 0 bases, with 17 bases separating them. The CDR3 is 17 residues long. CDR1 and CDR2 from the germline V gene are SGDLS and YYNGEE. The CDR3 nucleotides read TGTGCCAGCAGCGTATCACCCCCACAGGGTCCCTCCTACGAGCAGTACTTC. Amino acid sequence: CASSVSPPQGPSYEQYF.

CDR3 DNA: TGTGCCAGCCGACCACAGGAGTCCTACGGCGAGCAGTACTTC. It specifies CASRPQESYGEQYF. V and J are TRBV6-5 and TRBJ2-7; D is perhaps TRBD1 (5 bases). The CDR3 extends over 14 amino acids. Germline CDR1 is MNHEY and CDR2 is SVGAGI. Trimming left V 8 bases short and J 6 bases short, with 20 bases between.

Points on this clone: Other nucleotide sequences from this sample produce the same CDR3. The V call is TRBV6-5, the J call TRBJ2-2; D possibly corresponds to TRBD2 (6 bases). The ends were cut back, 1 base at V and 3 bases at J, with 6 bases in the middle. Germline CDR1 and CDR2: MNHEY and SVGAGI. The CDR3 sequence is 14 residues long. The CDR3 spells CASSYWGDTGELFF. In nucleotides, the CDR3 is TGTGCCAGCAGTTACTGGGGGGACACCGGGGAGCTGTTTTTT.

This clone was seen a handful of times. This chain uses TRBV27 with TRBJ2-1; 8 nucleotides line up with TRBD2. The CDR3 is made up of 13 amino acids. Trimming at V came to 6 bases and at J to 7 bases, leaving 5 bases not matched to a gene. Germline V gene lookup returns CDR1 MNHEY and CDR2 SMNVEV (reference sequence). CDR3 DNA: TGTGCCAGCAGCCTCCAGCGGGGGAATGAGCAGTTCTTC. Its translation is CASSLQRGNEQFF.

This clone was counted only a few times. The chain joins TRBV14 to TRBJ1-2, with TRBD1 as a possible D gene (6 bases). The V gene lost 4 bases and the J gene lost 4 bases, with 16 bases spanning the gap. The CDR3 is 15 residues long. Germline V gene sequence: CDR1 SGHDN, CDR2 FVKESK. CDR3 sequence reads: CASSLVLGGLYGYTF. The CDR3 DNA is TGTGCCAGCAGCCTGGTATTGGGGGGGCTCTATGGCTACACCTTC.

V and J are TRBV11-3 and TRBJ1-2, with a weak D call TRBD1 (6 bases). The CDR3 extends over 15 amino acids. Germline V gives CDR1 SGHNT, CDR2 YENEEA. V was clipped by 5 bases and J by 6 bases, with 19 bases between them. The CDR3 region is CASSPFPRGGDGYTF. CDR3 bases: TGTGCCAGCAGCCCATTTCCCAGGGGAGGGGATGGCTACACCTTC. Together with reference TRBV11-3 and TRBJ1-2, the CDR3 gives the full variable domain: EAGVVQSPRYKIIEKKQPVAFWCNPISGHNTLYWYLQNLGQGPELLIRYENEEAVDDSQLPKDRFSAERLKGVDSTLKIQPAELGDSAVYLCASSPFPRGGDGYTFGSGTRLTVV.

This rearrangement joins TRBV2 to TRBJ1-2; 7 positions agree with TRBD1. CDR1 and CDR2 from the germline V gene are SNHLY and FYNNEI. The CDR3 covers 12 residues. V lost 8 bases to trimming and J lost 4 bases; unmatched junction nucleotides: 4. The CDR3 loop is CASGTDPYGYTF. CDR3 in DNA: TGTGCCAGCGGGACAGACCCCTATGGCTACACCTTC. Filled out from reference TRBV2 and TRBJ1-2, the complete variable domain reads EPEVTQTPSHQVTQMGQEVILRCVPISNHLYFYWYRQILGQKVEFLVSFYNNEISEKSEIFDDQFSVERPDGSNFTLKIRSTKLEDSAMYFCASGTDPYGYTFGSGTRLTVV.

J is TRBJ2-2 and V is TRBV15; a weak D match, TRBD1 (5 bases). Germline V gene data show CDR1 as LNHNV and CDR2 as YYDKDF (reference sequence). The CDR3 runs to 13 residues. V lost 0 bases and J lost 7, with 6 bases in between. The CDR3 is CATSRDRVGELFF. The CDR3 DNA sequence: TGTGCCACCAGCAGAGACAGGGTCGGGGAGCTGTTTTTT. The variable domain in full, completed from reference TRBV15 and TRBJ2-2, reads DAMVIQNPRYQVTQFGKPVTLSCSQTLNHNVMYWYQQKSSQAPKLLFHYYDKDFNNEADTPDNFQSRRPNTSFCFLDIRSPGLGDTAMYLCATSRDRVGELFFGEGSRLTVL.

The CDR3 DNA sequence: TGTGCCAGCAGCCCCCCTAGTTTAACTGAAGCTTTCTTT. It is translated as CASSPPSLTEAFF. The chain combines TRBV7-6 with TRBJ1-1; D call uncertain. The germline CDR1 and CDR2 sequences are SGHVS and FNYEAQ. V shed 5 bases and J shed 5 bases, with 12 bases lying between them. CDR3 length: 13 residues. Supplemented by reference TRBV7-6 and TRBJ1-1, the full variable domain reads GAGVSQSPRYKVTKRGQDVALRCDPISGHVSLYWYRQALGQGPEFLTYFNYEAQQDKSGLPNDRFSAERPEGSISTLTIQRTEQRDSAMYRCASSPPSLTEAFFGQGTRLTVV.

This clone was counted a few times. This rearrangement joins TRBV7-2 to TRBJ2-3; D is uncertain. The CDR3 runs to 15 residues. V was shortened by 5 bases and J by 5 bases, with 17 bases between the two germline ends. CDR1 is SGHTA, CDR2 FQGNSA, per germline. The CDR3 DNA reads as TGTGCCAGCAGCCAAACCTCCAGGCCCGGAGATACGCAGTATTTT. It codes for CASSQTSRPGDTQYF.

This clone was counted only a few times. V usage is TRBV5-5 and J usage is TRBJ2-7; no firm D call. The germline gives CDR1 SGHKS, CDR2 YYEKEE (reference sequence). This CDR3 contains 14 residues. Deletions cut 2 bases from V and 1 base from J, with 10 bases between. The CDR3 sequence: CASSFGPRSYEQYF. The DNA of the CDR3 is TGTGCCAGCAGCTTCGGTCCGAGATCCTACGAGCAGTACTTC. The whole variable domain, remainder taken from reference TRBV5-5 and TRBJ2-7, is DAGVTQSPTHLIKTRGQQVTLRCSPISGHKSVSWYQQVLGQGPQFIFQYYEKEERGRGNFPDRFSARQFPNYSSELNVNALLLGDSALYLCASSFGPRSYEQYFGPGTRLTVT.

In nucleotides, the CDR3 is TGTGCCAGCTCAGTTACCATCGGGGGGGCCAATGAGCAGTTCTTC. As protein: CASSVTIGGANEQFF. This chain uses TRBV6-6 with TRBJ2-1; 8 nucleotides match TRBD2. V gave up 8 bases and J gave up 6 bases; unmatched junction bases: 12. Germline V gene sequence: CDR1 MNHNY, CDR2 SVGAGI (reference sequence). The CDR3 is 15 amino acids.

The chain uses TRBV2 and TRBJ2-2; tentative D call: TRBD1 (6 bases). V lost 4 bases and J lost 4, with 10 bases in between. CDR1 SNHLY and CDR2 FYNNEI come from the germline V gene. There are 14 residues in the CDR3. The DNA of the CDR3 is TGTGCCAGCAGTGGGACAGCGGCCACCGGGGAGCTGTTTTTT. Encoded protein: CASSGTAATGELFF.

The chain links TRBV27 to TRBJ2-7, with D possibly being TRBD2 (5 bases). Germline V gene data show CDR1 as MNHEY and CDR2 as SMNVEV (reference sequence). The CDR3 covers 15 residues. Trimming stripped 4 bases from V and 6 bases from J, with 19 bases between. As DNA, the CDR3 is TGTGCCAGCAGTTCAAGGCCCCCACTAGGCTCCGAGCAGTACTTC. It is translated as CASSSRPPLGSEQYF.